This TCR beta chain was recovered during a study of shared clonotypes between healthy human individuals. For the study at large: The study enrolled a couple of women and a few men aged 18 to 49.

CDR3 size: 13 residues. The germline gives CDR1 SNHLY, CDR2 FYNNEI. V was trimmed by 5 bases and J by 7 bases, leaving 14 bases between them. Sequencing was performed with immunoSEQ multiplex PCR; in TCRdb, only in-frame clones are kept and a portion is missing. Of approximately 470,000 clones listed, roughly 80% are singletons. The chain is built from TRBV2 and TRBJ2-5; D is unclear. Sequencing was performed on PBMCs. The receptor comes from a woman aged 40 to 49 in good health. Some clones in this sample may be carry-over from other donors' samples. CDR3 sequence: CASSLSPGGTQYF. In DNA, the CDR3 is TGTGCCAGCAGTCTCTCTCCCGGCGGGACCCAGTACTTC. The variable domain in full, with the rest retrieved from reference TRBV2 and TRBJ2-5, is EPEVTQTPSHQVTQMGQEVILRCVPISNHLYFYWYRQILGQKVEFLVSFYNNEISEKSEIFDDQFSVERPDGSNFTLKIRSTKLEDSAMYFCASSLSPGGTQYFGPGTRLLVL.